These T cell receptor beta chains were read from a single sample in a study of T cells in Graves' hyperthyroidism and ophthalmopathy. TCRdb called the multiplex PCR reads again in MiXCR, with one record for every CDR3 protein. The sample lists hundreds of thousands of distinct CDR3 sequences, roughly 16% occurring once. Sequencing used blood. These TCRs come from a woman in her 30s with Graves' hyperthyroidism. The CDR3 runs from the conserved cysteine through the conserved F or W.

CDR3aa: CASSLGTASSYEQYF
v_gene: TRBV4-1

CDR3aa: CASSLNAGAGGYTF
v_gene: TRBV27

CDR3aa: CASSPGTSQETQYF
v_gene: TRBV12-3/TRBV12-4

CDR3aa: CASSPGVRRPYEQYF
v_gene: TRBV5-1

CDR3aa: CASSLKGGGLAANTGELFF
v_gene: TRBV7-3

CDR3aa: CASRSGENSPLHF
v_gene: TRBV6-2/TRBV6-3

CDR3aa: CAWSRGAGDQPQHF
v_gene: TRBV30

CDR3aa: CASSLGQGNNQPQHF
v_gene: TRBV7-2

CDR3aa: CASSSDQTSAVEQYF
v_gene: TRBV5-4

CDR3aa: CASSKAPRLAVSTDTQYF
v_gene: TRBV28

CDR3aa: CASSLRGTLTYEQYF
v_gene: TRBV7-7

CDR3aa: CASSIAGTGGNSPLHF
v_gene: TRBV5-6

CDR3aa: CSARQAGITDTQYF
v_gene: TRBV20-1

CDR3aa: CASSQTGHSYEQYF
v_gene: TRBV12-3/TRBV12-4

CDR3aa: CASSSYTGRTEAFF
v_gene: TRBV12-3/TRBV12-4

CDR3aa: CSVGGQEYEQYF
v_gene: TRBV29-1

CDR3aa: CASSYTRVTEQYF
v_gene: TRBV28

CDR3aa: CASGPGTGVNEQFF
v_gene: TRBV27

CDR3aa: CASSLMGETLRDEQFF
v_gene: TRBV3-1

CDR3aa: CASSSTGQGREQYF
v_gene: TRBV7-8

CDR3aa: CASSLGGPVAYEQYF
v_gene: TRBV28

CDR3aa: CASSPWGGDEQYF
v_gene: TRBV7-9

CDR3aa: CASSLKKRYYEQYF
v_gene: TRBV7-8

CDR3aa: CASSLAGIGEKLFF
v_gene: TRBV5-8

CDR3aa: CASSVAPWGQGQETQYF
v_gene: TRBV9

CDR3aa: CASSLDGPAVFNSPLHF
v_gene: TRBV7-9

CDR3aa: CASSPSGGVIDTQYF
v_gene: TRBV11-2

CDR3aa: CAWRPPGRPRTDTQYF
v_gene: TRBV30

CDR3aa: CASSIAGQGFNQPQHF
v_gene: TRBV19

CDR3aa: CASSLEVMNTEAFF
v_gene: TRBV5-1

CDR3aa: CASSSYSRDSLGKPQHF
v_gene: TRBV6-1

CDR3aa: CASSVASGAEQYF
v_gene: TRBV9

CDR3aa: CASTEGWKMNTEAFF
v_gene: TRBV28

CDR3aa: CASSKGPNSYEQYF
v_gene: TRBV6-1

CDR3aa: CSAREHRGLNTEAFF
v_gene: TRBV20-1

CDR3aa: CASSLRFRRFVGGQGGNSPLHF
v_gene: TRBV12-3/TRBV12-4

CDR3aa: CASRNSGSLETQYF
v_gene: TRBV6-1

CDR3aa: CSARPSTGRGETQYF
v_gene: TRBV20-1

CDR3aa: CASNTGADGYTF
v_gene: TRBV19

CDR3aa: CASSPGLAKTGNEQFF
v_gene: TRBV18

CDR3aa: CASSRHGQETQYF
v_gene: TRBV2

CDR3aa: CASSQAAGVYEQYF
v_gene: TRBV14

CDR3aa: CSALRTGYEQYF
v_gene: TRBV20-1

CDR3aa: CAWSWGRQETQYF
v_gene: TRBV30

CDR3aa: CASSLGGPTGELFF
v_gene: TRBV7-3

CDR3aa: CASSQVRLAVQETQYF
v_gene: TRBV13

CDR3aa: CSAPDVMNTEAFF
v_gene: TRBV20-1

CDR3aa: CASSFTRQGRETQYF
v_gene: TRBV28

CDR3aa: CASSQAEETQYF
v_gene: TRBV3-1

CDR3aa: CASSEAEGGLADTQYF
v_gene: TRBV10-1

CDR3aa: CASRGKGDTEAFF
v_gene: TRBV2

CDR3aa: CASSAEGTSNQPQHF
v_gene: TRBV2

CDR3aa: CASSVKSSSDRGLRSFNEQFF
v_gene: TRBV2

CDR3aa: CAWSVFQRGRSGYTF
v_gene: TRBV30

CDR3aa: CASSKQPGQNTEAFF
v_gene: TRBV5-1

CDR3aa: CASSADKGQLGEQYF
v_gene: TRBV7-2

CDR3aa: CASRIPGTSYNEQFF
v_gene: TRBV5-5

CDR3aa: CAPSLRFDRGMTQYF
v_gene: TRBV7-3

CDR3aa: CASRRRGDTQYF
v_gene: TRBV5-8